In this sample, the clone carrying this T cell receptor beta chain turned up many times. Its specificity is unknown. Germline CDR1 SGHRS, CDR2 YFSETQ. V shed 3 bases, J shed 6 bases, and the junction held 5 bases outside the gene matches. This CDR3 region has 15 residues. Construction of TCR beta libraries was performed using quantitative 5'-RACE with molecular barcodes. One entry per CDR3 protein, called by TCRdb with MiXCR from the 5' RACE reads. The top ten clones hold about 3.3% of a sample with under 150,000 distinct CDR3 sequences, 9.3% of them seen once. These data come from a study of CD8 T cells in ankylosing spondylitis. Overall study results and limits: What appeared characteristic of ankylosing spondylitis blood was a TCR beta motif of 7 or 8 highly homologous variants. Researchers reportedly found disease-linked clones significantly enriched in matched ankylosing spondylitis synovial fluid.

Sequenced material: blood, either unsorted or a sorted T cell fraction (not recorded which). The V and J genes are TRBV5-1 and TRBJ2-1; 11 nucleotides match TRBD2. This clonotype originated in a male donor with ankylosing spondylitis or in good health (not recorded which). The CDR3: CASSWGTSGPNEQFF. CDR3 in DNA: TGCGCCAGCAGCTGGGGGACTAGCGGACCCAATGAGCAGTTCTTC.